One and the same sample provided the 24 T cell receptor beta chains below, sequenced in a study of patients and donors after allogeneic stem cell transplantation. MiXCR, applied by TCRdb to the RT-PCR reads, yields one record per CDR3 protein. The table records hundreds of thousands of distinct CDR3 sequences, 13% to 15% of them present only once. The sample comprised blood, either unsorted or a sorted T cell fraction (not recorded which). Receptors originate from a human donor who was either an allogeneic HSCT recipient or a stem cell or donor lymphocyte infusion donor (not recorded which). It is not recorded whose cells these are; they may come from a transplant donor.

This chain uses TRBV9 with TRBJ2-7, with 9 nucleotides matching TRBD2. The CDR3 is 15 residues long. The trim removed 0 bases at V and 3 bases at J, leaving 4 bases unmatched. The germline V gene encodes CDR1 SGDLS and CDR2 YYNGEE. The CDR3 DNA follows: TGTGCCAGCAGCGTAGGGACTAGCGAAGTCTACGAGCAGTACTTC. Its protein product is CASSVGTSEVYEQYF.

Here the CDR3 DNA reads TGTGCCACCAGCAGAGGAGGGAGGTCAACTAATGAAAAACTGTTTTTT. Translating gives CATSRGGRSTNEKLFF. The genes are TRBV15 and TRBJ1-4, with D unclear. V dropped 1 base and J dropped 0 bases, with 9 bases sitting between them. The CDR3 is 16 amino acids. Germline V gene data show CDR1 as LNHNV and CDR2 as YYDKDF (reference sequence). Looking up the rest from reference TRBV15 and TRBJ1-4 gives the full variable domain: DAMVIQNPRYQVTQFGKPVTLSCSQTLNHNVMYWYQQKSSQAPKLLFHYYDKDFNNEADTPDNFQSRRPNTSFCFLDIRSPGLGDTAMYLCATSRGGRSTNEKLFFGSGTQLSVL.

By share, this clonotype ranks as medium-sized (0.01 to 0.1%). The CDR3: CASSYNGGNTEAFF. The CDR3, as DNA: TGTGCCAGCAGTTACAATGGGGGGAACACTGAAGCTTTCTTT. This chain connects TRBV6-5 to TRBJ1-1; D might be TRBD1 (5 bases). The CDR3 contains 14 residues. Germline V gene sequence: CDR1 MNHEY, CDR2 SVGAGI. The V end lost 2 bases, the J end lost 1 base, and 8 bases lay between the germline ends.

This clonotype showed up just a few times. The chain employs TRBV9 and TRBJ2-3; D call uncertain. The CDR3 covers 15 residues. Germline CDR1 and CDR2: SGDLS and YYNGEE. The germline V and J ends were trimmed by 0 bases and 0 bases, with 8 bases remaining between them. The CDR3 DNA sequence: TGTGCCAGCAGCGTAGTGAGTTCAAGCACAGATACGCAGTATTTT. This translates into CASSVVSSSTDTQYF.

V is TRBV4-2 and J is TRBJ1-4; 9 bases match TRBD1. CDR1 is LGHNA, CDR2 YNFKEQ, per germline. The CDR3 covers 19 residues. Trimming took 1 base from V and 3 from J; bases not matched to a gene: 12. CDR3 nucleotides: TGTGCCAGCAGCCAAGGGCGCGGGACAGGGCAGAAGCCTAATGAAAAACTGTTTTTT. Its translation is CASSQGRGTGQKPNEKLFF.

The chain links TRBV20-1 to TRBJ2-4; 9 nucleotides match TRBD2. Trimming took 0 bases from V and 12 from J; bases not matched to a gene: 9. The CDR3 runs 14 residues. From germline, CDR1 is DFQATT and CDR2 SNEGSKA (reference sequence). The CDR3 loop reads CSARDPPSGIAQYF. In DNA, the CDR3 is TGCAGTGCTAGAGATCCCCCTAGCGGGATTGCTCAGTACTTC.

V is TRBV5-1 and J is TRBJ1-6; TRBD1 matches 12 bases. This CDR3 is built from 16 residues. With V trimmed by 4 bases and J by 10 bases, 9 bases remained unmatched. CDR1 and CDR2 (germline): SGHRS, YFSETQ. CDR3 protein: CASSTGDRGRGSPLHF. CDR3 nucleotide sequence: TGCGCCAGCAGCACTGGGGACAGGGGGCGCGGATCACCCCTCCACTTT. The whole variable domain, filled in from reference TRBV5-1 and TRBJ1-6, reads KAGVTQTPRYLIKTRGQQVTLSCSPISGHRSVSWYQQTPGQGLQFLFEYFSETQRNKGNFPGRFSGRQFSNSRSEMNVSTLELGDSALYLCASSTGDRGRGSPLHFGNGTRLTVT.

The rearrangement joins TRBV15 to TRBJ1-6; TRBD1 agrees at 7 bases. Germline V gene data show CDR1 as LNHNV and CDR2 as YYDKDF (reference sequence). The ends lost 1 base at V and 9 bases at J; junction bases unmatched: 3. The CDR3 extends over 14 amino acids. The CDR3 sequence is CATSRGKGASPLHF. CDR3 nucleotide sequence: TGTGCCACCAGCAGAGGAAAGGGGGCTTCACCCCTCCACTTT.

This clonotype was counted at least ten times. The genes are TRBV7-9 and TRBJ1-1, with 8 positions matching TRBD1. The CDR3 has 12 amino acids. Germline V gene lookup returns CDR1 SEHNR and CDR2 FQNEAQ (reference sequence). Trimming removed 5 bases from V and 10 bases from J; junction bases left unmatched: 6. The CDR3 region has the DNA TGTGCCAGCAGCCACGACAGGGGAGGAGCTTTCTTT. Protein product: CASSHDRGGAFF.

This clonotype has a count of ten or more. The CDR3, as DNA: TGTGCCAGCAGCATATCCGGGACAGTGAACACCGGGGAGCTGTTTTTT. It is translated as CASSISGTVNTGELFF. The rearrangement links TRBV7-9 to TRBJ2-2; 7 bases match TRBD1. This CDR3 contains 16 residues. Germline V lookup: CDR1 SEHNR, CDR2 FQNEAQ (reference sequence). Unmatched junction bases numbered 7, after V lost 5 bases and J lost 1 base.

There are a few counts of this clonotype. The chain has TRBV29-1 and TRBJ1-1; D is perhaps TRBD1 (5 bases). Germline assignment: CDR1 SQVTM and CDR2 ANQGSEA. CDR3 length equals 12 residues. V was clipped by 8 bases and J by 4 bases, with 14 bases between them. CDR3 sequence (DNA): TGCAGCAGCAGGACTGGGGGCACTGAAGCTTTCTTT. Translated, it gives CSSRTGGTEAFF.

This clonotype occurred a few times. The chain joins TRBV7-8 to TRBJ1-1; D not certain. The CDR3 spans 14 residues. Germline CDR1 SGHVS, CDR2 FQNEAQ. The V and J ends lost 3 bases and 4 bases respectively, with 12 bases between them. The DNA of the CDR3 is TGTGCCAGCAGCTTTTCGGGCGTGGGCACTGAAGCTTTCTTT. The encoded protein is CASSFSGVGTEAFF.

This clonotype was detected many times. The chain joins TRBV12-3 or TRBV12-4 to TRBJ1-1; D remains ambiguous. This CDR3 has 12 residues. Between the trimmed V and J ends, which lost 8 bases and 4 bases, there was a span of 11 bases. DNA of the CDR3: TGTGCCAGCGAGGAAGGGAGCACTGAAGCTTTCTTT. The encoded protein is CASEEGSTEAFF.

This chain connects TRBV20-1 to TRBJ1-3; D might be TRBD1 (5 bases). Looked up from germline, CDR1 is DFQATT and CDR2 is SNEGSKA (reference sequence). With 3 bases removed from V and 4 bases from J, the gap between germline ends came to 10 bases. The CDR3 sequence is 13 residues long. CDR3 sequence reads: CSASPAGGNTIYF. The CDR3 region has the DNA TGCAGTGCTAGCCCGGCAGGGGGAAACACCATATATTTT.

The V gene is TRBV20-1, the J gene TRBJ1-5; no clear D gene. Germline V gene data show CDR1 as DFQATT and CDR2 as SNEGSKA (reference sequence). The CDR3 sequence is 13 residues long. Between the trimmed V and J ends, which lost 3 bases and 6 bases, there was a span of 12 bases. CDR3 DNA: TGCAGTGCTAGCAGCGGGGTATCTCAGCCCCAGCATTTT. The encoded protein is CSASSGVSQPQHF.

This clonotype was counted a few times. The J gene is TRBJ2-2, the V gene TRBV5-1; D might be TRBD1 or TRBD2, each matching 6 bases. The V end lost 1 base, the J end lost 2 bases, and 12 bases lay between the germline ends. Germline CDR1 SGHRS, CDR2 YFSETQ. This CDR3 has 16 amino acids. This CDR3 is CASSLNPGANTGELFF. In DNA, the CDR3 is TGCGCCAGCAGCTTGAACCCGGGGGCTAACACCGGGGAGCTGTTTTTT.

This clonotype was counted a few times. The chain carries TRBV20-1 and TRBJ2-7; TRBD2 agrees at 10 bases. This CDR3 has 13 amino acids. V was clipped by 3 bases and J by 7 bases; unmatched bases: 6. CDR1 and CDR2 (germline): DFQATT, SNEGSKA (reference sequence). This CDR3 reads CSASIAGGGEQYF. The CDR3 DNA is TGCAGTGCTAGCATAGCGGGGGGTGGAGAGCAGTACTTC.

This clonotype showed up just a few times. The chain employs TRBV6-5 and TRBJ2-7; the D gene is possibly TRBD2 (5 bases). The CDR3 is 16 residues long. CDR1 and CDR2 from the germline V gene are MNHEY and SVGAGI. Trimming took off 2 bases at V and 4 bases at J, with 18 bases between the two ends. The CDR3 protein is CASSYLVTGKVYEQYF. As DNA, the CDR3 is TGTGCCAGCAGTTACCTCGTGACCGGGAAGGTGTACGAGCAGTACTTC.

This rearrangement joins TRBV10-3 to TRBJ1-5; D is undetermined. V lost 5 bases and J lost 1, with 6 bases in between. The germline V gene encodes CDR1 ENHRY and CDR2 SYGVKD. The CDR3 totals 13 residues. CDR3 in amino acids: CAISLSSNQPQHF. The CDR3 DNA sequence: TGTGCCATCAGTTTAAGCAGCAATCAGCCCCAGCATTTT.

The chain has TRBV30 and TRBJ1-1; D uncertain. The V end lost 3 bases, the J end lost 1 base, and 18 bases lay between the germline ends. CDR1 GTSNPN and CDR2 SVGIG come from the germline V gene (reference sequence). The CDR3 is 16 amino acids. This chain's CDR3 is CAWRSRQSGRNTEAFF. CDR3 nucleotide sequence: TGTGCCTGGAGAAGTCGCCAGTCAGGACGGAACACTGAAGCTTTCTTT.

This clonotype was seen more than once but under ten times. V usage is TRBV11-2 and J usage is TRBJ1-4; 7 nucleotides line up with TRBD1. CDR3 size: 16 residues. After removal of 4 bases from V and 5 bases from J, the junction contained 10 bases not matched to a gene. Germline CDR1 SGHAT, CDR2 FQNNGV. CDR3 sequence: CASSSNRGKPNEKLFF. As DNA, the CDR3 is TGTGCCAGCAGCTCAAACAGGGGAAAACCGAATGAAAAACTGTTTTTT.

The rearrangement uses TRBV12-3 or TRBV12-4 and TRBJ2-5; 11 bases agree with TRBD2. The CDR3 loop spans 14 amino acids. V shed 6 bases, J shed 9 bases, and the junction held 9 bases outside the gene matches. In nucleotides, the CDR3 is TGTGCCAGCAGCCTTAGCGGGGGGGACAGGTCCCAGTACTTC. Residues: CASSLSGGDRSQYF.

The chain has TRBV2 and TRBJ1-4, with 10 bases aligning to TRBD1. With V trimmed by 2 bases and J by 7 bases, 4 bases remained unmatched. The CDR3 runs to 15 residues. CDR1 is SNHLY and CDR2 is FYNNEI in the germline V gene. As DNA, the CDR3 is TGTGCCAGCAGTGAACGGACAGGGGGTATTGAAAAACTGTTTTTT. Its translation: CASSERTGGIEKLFF.

This clonotype was recorded many times. This chain uses TRBV20-1 with TRBJ2-1; 7 nucleotides match TRBD2. CDR3 length: 17 residues. The germline gives CDR1 DFQATT, CDR2 SNEGSKA (reference sequence). V was pared by 0 bases and J by 0 bases, with 8 bases of the junction left unmatched. The CDR3 protein is CSARDVLALSSYNEQFF. Written as DNA, the CDR3 is TGCAGTGCTAGAGACGTACTAGCGCTAAGCTCCTACAATGAGCAGTTCTTC.